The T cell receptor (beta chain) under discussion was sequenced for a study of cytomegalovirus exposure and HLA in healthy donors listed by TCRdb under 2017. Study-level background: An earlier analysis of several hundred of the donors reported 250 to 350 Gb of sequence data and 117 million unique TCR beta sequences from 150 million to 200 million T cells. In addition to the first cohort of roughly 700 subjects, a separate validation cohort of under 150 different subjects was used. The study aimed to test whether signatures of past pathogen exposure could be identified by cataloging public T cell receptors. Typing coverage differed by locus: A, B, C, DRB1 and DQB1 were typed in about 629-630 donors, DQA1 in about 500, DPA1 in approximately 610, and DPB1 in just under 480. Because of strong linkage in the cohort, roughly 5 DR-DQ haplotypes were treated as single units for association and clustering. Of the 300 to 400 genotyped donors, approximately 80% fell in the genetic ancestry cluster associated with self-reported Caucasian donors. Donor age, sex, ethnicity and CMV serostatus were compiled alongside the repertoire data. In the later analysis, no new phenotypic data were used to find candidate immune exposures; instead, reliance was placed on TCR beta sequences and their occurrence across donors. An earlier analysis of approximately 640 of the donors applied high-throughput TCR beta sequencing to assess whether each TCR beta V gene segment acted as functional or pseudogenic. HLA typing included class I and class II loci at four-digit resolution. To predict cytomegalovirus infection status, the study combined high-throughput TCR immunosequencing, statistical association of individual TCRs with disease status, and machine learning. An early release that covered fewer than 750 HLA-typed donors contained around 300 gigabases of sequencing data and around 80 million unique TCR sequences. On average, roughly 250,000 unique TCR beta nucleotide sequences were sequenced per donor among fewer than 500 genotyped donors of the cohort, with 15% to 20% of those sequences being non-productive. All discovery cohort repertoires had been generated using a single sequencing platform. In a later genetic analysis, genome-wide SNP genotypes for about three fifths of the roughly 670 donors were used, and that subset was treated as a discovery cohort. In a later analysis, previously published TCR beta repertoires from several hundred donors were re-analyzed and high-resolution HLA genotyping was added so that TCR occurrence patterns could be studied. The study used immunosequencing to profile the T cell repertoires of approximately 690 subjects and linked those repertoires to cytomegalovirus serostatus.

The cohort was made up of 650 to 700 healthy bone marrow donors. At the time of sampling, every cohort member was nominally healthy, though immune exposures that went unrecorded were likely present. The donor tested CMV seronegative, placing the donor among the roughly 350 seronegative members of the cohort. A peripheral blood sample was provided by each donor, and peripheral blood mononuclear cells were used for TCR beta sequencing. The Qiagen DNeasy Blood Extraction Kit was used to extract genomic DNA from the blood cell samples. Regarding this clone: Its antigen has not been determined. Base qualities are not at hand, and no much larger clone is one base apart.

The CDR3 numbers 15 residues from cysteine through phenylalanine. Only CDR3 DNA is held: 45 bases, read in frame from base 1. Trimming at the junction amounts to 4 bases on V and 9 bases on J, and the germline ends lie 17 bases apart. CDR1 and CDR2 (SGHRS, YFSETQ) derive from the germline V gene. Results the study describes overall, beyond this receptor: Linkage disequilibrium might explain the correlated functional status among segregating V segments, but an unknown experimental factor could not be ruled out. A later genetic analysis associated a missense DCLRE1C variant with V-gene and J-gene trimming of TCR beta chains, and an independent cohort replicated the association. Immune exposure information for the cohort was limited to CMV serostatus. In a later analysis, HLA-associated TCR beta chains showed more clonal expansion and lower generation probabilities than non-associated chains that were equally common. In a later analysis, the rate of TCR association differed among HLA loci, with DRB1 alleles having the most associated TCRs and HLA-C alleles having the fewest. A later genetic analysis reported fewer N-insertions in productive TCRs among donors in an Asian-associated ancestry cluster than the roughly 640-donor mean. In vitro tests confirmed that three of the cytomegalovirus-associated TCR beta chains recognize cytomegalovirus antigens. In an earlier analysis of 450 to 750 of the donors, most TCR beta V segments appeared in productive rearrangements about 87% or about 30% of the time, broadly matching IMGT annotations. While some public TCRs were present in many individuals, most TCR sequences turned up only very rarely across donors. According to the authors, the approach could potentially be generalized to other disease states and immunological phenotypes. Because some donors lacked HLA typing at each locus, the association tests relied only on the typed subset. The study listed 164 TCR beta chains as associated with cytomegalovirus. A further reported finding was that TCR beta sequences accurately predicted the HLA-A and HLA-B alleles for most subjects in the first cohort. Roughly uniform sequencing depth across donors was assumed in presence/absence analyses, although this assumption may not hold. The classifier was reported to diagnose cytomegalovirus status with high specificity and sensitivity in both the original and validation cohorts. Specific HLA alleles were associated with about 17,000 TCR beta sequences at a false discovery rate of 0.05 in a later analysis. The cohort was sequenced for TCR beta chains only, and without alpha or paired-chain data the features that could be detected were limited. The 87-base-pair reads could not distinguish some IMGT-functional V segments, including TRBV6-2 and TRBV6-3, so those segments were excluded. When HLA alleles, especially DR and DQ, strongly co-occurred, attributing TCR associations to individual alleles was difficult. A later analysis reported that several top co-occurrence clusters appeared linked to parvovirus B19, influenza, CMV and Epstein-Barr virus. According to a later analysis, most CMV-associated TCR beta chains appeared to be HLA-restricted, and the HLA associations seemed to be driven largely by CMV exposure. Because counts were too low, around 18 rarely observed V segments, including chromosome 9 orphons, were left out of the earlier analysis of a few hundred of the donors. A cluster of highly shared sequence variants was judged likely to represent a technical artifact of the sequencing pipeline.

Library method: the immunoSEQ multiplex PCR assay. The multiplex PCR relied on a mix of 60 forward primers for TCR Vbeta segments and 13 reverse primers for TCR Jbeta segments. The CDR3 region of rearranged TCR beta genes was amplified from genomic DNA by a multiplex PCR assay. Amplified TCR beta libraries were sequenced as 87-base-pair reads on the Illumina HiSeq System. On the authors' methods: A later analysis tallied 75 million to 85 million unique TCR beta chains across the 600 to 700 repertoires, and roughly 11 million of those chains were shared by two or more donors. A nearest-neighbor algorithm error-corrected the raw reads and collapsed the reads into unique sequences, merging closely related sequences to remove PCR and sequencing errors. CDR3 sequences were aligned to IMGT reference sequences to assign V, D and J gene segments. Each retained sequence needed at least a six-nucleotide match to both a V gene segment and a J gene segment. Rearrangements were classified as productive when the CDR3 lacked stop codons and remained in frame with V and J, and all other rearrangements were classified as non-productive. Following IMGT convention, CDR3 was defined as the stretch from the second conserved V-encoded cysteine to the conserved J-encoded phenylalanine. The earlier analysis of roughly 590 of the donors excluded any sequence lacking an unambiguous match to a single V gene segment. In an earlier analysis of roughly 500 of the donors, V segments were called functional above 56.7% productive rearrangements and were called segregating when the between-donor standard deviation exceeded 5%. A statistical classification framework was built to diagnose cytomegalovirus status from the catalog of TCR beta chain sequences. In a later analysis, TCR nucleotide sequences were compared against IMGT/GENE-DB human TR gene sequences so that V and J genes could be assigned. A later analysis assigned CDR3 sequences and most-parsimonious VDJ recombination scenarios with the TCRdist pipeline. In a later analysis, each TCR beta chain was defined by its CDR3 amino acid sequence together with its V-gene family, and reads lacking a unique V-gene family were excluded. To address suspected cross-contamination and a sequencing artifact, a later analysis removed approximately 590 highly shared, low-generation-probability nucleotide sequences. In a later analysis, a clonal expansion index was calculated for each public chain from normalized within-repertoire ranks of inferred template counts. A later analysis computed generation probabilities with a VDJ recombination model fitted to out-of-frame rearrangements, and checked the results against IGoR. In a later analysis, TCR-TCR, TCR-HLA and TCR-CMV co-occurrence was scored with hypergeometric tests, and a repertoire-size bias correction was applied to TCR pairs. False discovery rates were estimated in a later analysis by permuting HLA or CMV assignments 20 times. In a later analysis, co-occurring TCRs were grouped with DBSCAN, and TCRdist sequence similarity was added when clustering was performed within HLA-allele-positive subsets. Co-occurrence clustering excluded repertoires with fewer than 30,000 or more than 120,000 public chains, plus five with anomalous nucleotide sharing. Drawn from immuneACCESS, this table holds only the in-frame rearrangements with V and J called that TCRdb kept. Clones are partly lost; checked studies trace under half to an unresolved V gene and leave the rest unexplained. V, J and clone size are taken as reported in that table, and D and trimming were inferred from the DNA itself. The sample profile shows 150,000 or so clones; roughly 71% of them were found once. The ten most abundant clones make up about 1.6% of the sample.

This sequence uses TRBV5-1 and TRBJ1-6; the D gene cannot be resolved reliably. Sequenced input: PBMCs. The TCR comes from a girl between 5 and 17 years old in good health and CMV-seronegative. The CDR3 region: CASSLLEGMVSPLHF. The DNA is TGCGCCAGCAGCCTCCTAGAGGGAATGGTTTCACCCCTCCACTTT.